What follows are 11 T cell receptor beta chains derived from one specimen sequenced in a study of shared T cell receptors in the human thymus (dated by TCRdb to the early 2020s). Libraries were built with the immunoSEQ multiplex PCR assay. TCRdb took over this immuneACCESS table, retaining in-frame rearrangements with V and J assigned. Such tables are incomplete; in checked studies, under half of the missing clones stem from an unresolved V gene, and the remainder is unexplained. The sample has hundreds of thousands of clones on record, roughly 90% of them singletons. About 0.01% of the sample is in the top ten clones. These data were also filed under a second study, of human thymus T cells.

What was sequenced was thymocytes. All receptors come from a boy in the first two years of life with a congenital heart defect. Donor details come from another sample of the same person, matched by shared clones.

The V call is TRBV4-3, the J call TRBJ2-7; D unclear. The CDR3 has 17 amino acids. Germline V gene data show CDR1 as LGHNA and CDR2 as YSLEER. V was shortened by 0 bases and J by 2 bases, with 17 bases between the two germline ends. CDR3 protein: CASSQDPMGRPPYEQYF. CDR3 DNA: TGCGCCAGCAGCCAAGATCCCATGGGCCGGCCACCCTACGAGCAGTACTTC.

The chain recombines TRBV28 with TRBJ2-1; no definite D call. Germline CDR1 MDHEN, CDR2 SYDVKM. V lost 6 bases and J 10 bases, leaving 16 bases between the germline ends. The CDR3 spans 13 residues. The DNA of the CDR3 is TGTGCCAGCAGCCCTTCACGGGTTCGGGAGCAGTTCTTC. Translated: CASSPSRVREQFF.

The chain recombines TRBV29-1 with TRBJ2-1, with 7 bases identical to TRBD1. Germline V lookup: CDR1 SQVTM, CDR2 ANQGSEA. J lost 1 base, V lost 5 bases, and 5 bases had no gene match. This CDR3 contains 14 residues. CDR3 residues: CSVKGTVSYNEQFF. In nucleotides, the CDR3 is TGCAGCGTTAAGGGGACAGTGTCCTACAATGAGCAGTTCTTC.

This chain joins TRBV19 and TRBJ1-2, with TRBD1 matching 10 bases. The V gene's germline CDR1 is LNHDA and CDR2 SQIVND (reference sequence). CDR3 length equals 16 residues. Trimming at V came to 3 bases and at J to 6 bases, leaving 10 bases not matched to a gene. CDR3 amino acids: CASSIGSGQGKDGYTF. The CDR3 DNA is TGTGCCAGTAGTATCGGGTCGGGACAGGGGAAGGATGGCTACACCTTC.

The chain has TRBV27 and TRBJ1-2, with 10 bases lining up with TRBD1. Per germline, CDR1 MNHEY and CDR2 SMNVEV (reference sequence). The V segment lost 4 bases and the J segment 2 bases; nucleotides outside the gene matches: 7. This CDR3 has 16 residues. CDR3: CASSYGQGGGNYGYTF. In nucleotides, the CDR3 is TGTGCCAGCAGTTATGGACAGGGGGGAGGCAACTATGGCTACACCTTC.

The chain is built from TRBV2 and TRBJ2-7; D is perhaps TRBD1 (6 bases). Looked up from germline, CDR1 is SNHLY and CDR2 is FYNNEI. This CDR3 region has 14 residues. Trimming cost V 3 bases and J 7 bases, with 16 bases left between them. CDR3 loop: CASSDRGFRREQYF. In nucleotides, the CDR3 is TGTGCCAGCAGTGACAGGGGCTTCCGGAGAGAGCAGTACTTC.

This clone was observed a few times. V usage is TRBV4-3 and J usage is TRBJ2-7; 12 nucleotides align to TRBD2. V was pared by 1 base and J by 5 bases, with 6 bases of the junction left unmatched. Germline CDR1 LGHNA, CDR2 YSLEER. The CDR3 spans 16 residues. Written as DNA, the CDR3 is TGCGCCAGCAGCCAAGGTCGACTAGCGGGAGAGCACGAGCAGTACTTC. Translation: CASSQGRLAGEHEQYF.

This clone has only one observation. J is TRBJ2-5 and V is TRBV9, with a weak D call TRBD2 (6 bases). Trimming pared 0 bases from V and 4 bases from J, leaving 16 bases between. CDR1 and CDR2 from the germline V gene are SGDLS and YYNGEE. The CDR3 is made up of 16 amino acids. CDR3 amino acids: CASSVGASEPGETQYF. CDR3 DNA sequence: TGTGCCAGCAGCGTAGGGGCTAGCGAGCCTGGAGAGACCCAGTACTTC.

J is TRBJ2-7 and V is TRBV27, with D possibly being TRBD2 (5 bases). Germline V gene data show CDR1 as MNHEY and CDR2 as SMNVEV (reference sequence). CDR3 length equals 14 residues. Trimming pared 9 bases from V and 3 bases from J, leaving 18 bases between. As DNA, the CDR3 is TGTGCCAGTGGAAGGGCTAGCACGGACTACGAGCAGTACTTC. Protein: CASGRASTDYEQYF.

Written as DNA, the CDR3 is TGCAGCGTTGAACGTGGGAGTGAGCAGTTCTTC. This encodes CSVERGSEQFF. The genes are TRBV29-1 and TRBJ2-1, with a weak D call TRBD2 (5 bases). The V end was cut by 2 bases, the J end by 9 bases, with 8 bases between. Germline V lookup: CDR1 SQVTM, CDR2 ANQGSEA. The CDR3 covers 11 residues.

This clone was seen a single time. The chain has TRBV6-1 and TRBJ1-4; possibly TRBD1 for D (5 bases). V gave up 5 bases and J gave up 7 bases, with 20 bases separating them. The CDR3 is 16 residues long. Germline-derived CDR1 and CDR2 are MNHNS and SASEGT. CDR3 sequence: CASSQGTLRNIEKLFF. The CDR3 nucleotides are TGTGCCAGCAGTCAAGGGACTCTTCGAAATATTGAAAAACTGTTTTTT.